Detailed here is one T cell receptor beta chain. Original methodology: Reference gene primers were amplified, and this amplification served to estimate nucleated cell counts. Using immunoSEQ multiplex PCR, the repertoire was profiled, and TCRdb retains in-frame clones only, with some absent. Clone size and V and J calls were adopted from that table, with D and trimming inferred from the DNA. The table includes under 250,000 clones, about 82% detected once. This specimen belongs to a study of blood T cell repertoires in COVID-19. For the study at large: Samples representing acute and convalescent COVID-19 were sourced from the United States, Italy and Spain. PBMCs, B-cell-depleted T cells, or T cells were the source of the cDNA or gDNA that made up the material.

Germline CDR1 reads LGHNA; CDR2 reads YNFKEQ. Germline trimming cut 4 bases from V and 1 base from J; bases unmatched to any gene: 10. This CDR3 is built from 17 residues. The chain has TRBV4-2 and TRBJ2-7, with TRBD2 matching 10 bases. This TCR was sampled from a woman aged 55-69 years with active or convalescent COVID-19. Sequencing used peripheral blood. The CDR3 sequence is CASSLSRGLAISYEQYF. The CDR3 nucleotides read TGTGCCAGCAGCCTCTCCAGGGGACTAGCGATTTCCTACGAGCAGTACTTC.